This is a list of T cell receptor beta chains from one sample in a study of T cell responses to AZD1222 COVID-19 vaccine. Repertoires were generated with immunoSEQ multiplex PCR, while TCRdb's copy carries only in-frame clones and drops some. Found here are 120,000 or so clones, around 87% of them singletons; the top ten hold over 9.5%. The specimen was peripheral blood, collected on day 0 of AZD1222 vaccination. All receptors come from an adult in good health. CDR3s include the opening cysteine and the closing phenylalanine or tryptophan. The D gene is left open where the match is weak. Only part of the rows carry a size: once, few, many, or a class if the clone is expanded.

size	V	D	J	DNA	CDR3
NA	TRBV28	TRBD1	TRBJ1-5	TGTGCCAGCAGCCCCGCAGGGGGAAGTCAGCCCCAGCATTTT	CASSPAGGSQPQHF
NA	TRBV28	NA	TRBJ1-4	TGTGCCAGCAGTTTGGTAGGGAATAATGAAAAACTGTTTTTT	CASSLVGNNEKLFF
few	TRBV4-3	NA	TRBJ1-4	TGCGCCAGCAGCCAAATCGGTGGCGCTCCTAATGAAAAACTGTTTTTT	CASSQIGGAPNEKLFF
NA	TRBV5-1	NA	TRBJ2-7	TGCGCCAGCAGCCTCGGACAGTACTCCTACGAGCAGTACTTC	CASSLGQYSYEQYF
NA	TRBV30	NA	TRBJ2-7	TGTGCCTGGATCCCTACGGGTACCCCCTACGAGCAGTACTTC	CAWIPTGTPYEQYF
NA	TRBV27	NA	TRBJ2-7	TGTGCCAGCAGTTTAGGTATCGAGCAGTACTTC	CASSLGIEQYF
NA	TRBV3-1/TRBV3-2	TRBD2	TRBJ2-1	TGTGCCAGCAGCCAAGATGGACTAGCGAACAATGAGCAGTTCTTC	CASSQDGLANNEQFF
NA	TRBV19	TRBD1	TRBJ1-5	TGTGCCAGTACCCCCCCCGGGGACAGGGGCCGCCAGCCCCAGCATTTT	CASTPPGDRGRQPQHF
NA	TRBV5-5	NA	TRBJ1-2	TGTGCCAGCAGCCTAGGGTCAGAGTATGGCTACACCTTC	CASSLGSEYGYTF
NA	TRBV5-6	NA	TRBJ2-1	TGTGCCAGCACCCGTAGGCGGCAGCCCTACAATGAGCAGTTCTTC	CASTRRRQPYNEQFF
NA	TRBV7-9	NA	TRBJ1-5	TGTGCCAGCAGCTTGGACATCGATAGCAATCAGCCCCAGCATTTT	CASSLDIDSNQPQHF